The 15 T cell receptor beta chains given below trace back to one sample, sequenced in a study of CD8 T cells in ankylosing spondylitis (dated 2017 in TCRdb). The library was prepared using 5' RACE. Instrument on record: Illumina HiSeq 2500. TCRdb reprocessing: public reads trimmed at Q25 with fastp, clones called with MiXCR, in-frame beta chains kept. Each record represents a unique CDR3 protein, reported with the most common genes and DNA among its rows. The sample table holds some 200,000 distinct CDR3 sequences, of which 9.5% to 15% were seen once. The top ten clones comprise approximately 17% of the sample. Specimen: blood, either unsorted or a sorted T cell fraction (not recorded which). These receptors all stem from a male donor with ankylosing spondylitis or in good health (not recorded which).

The V call is TRBV2, the J call TRBJ2-1, with D possibly matching TRBD2 (6 bases). The CDR3 runs 16 residues. In germline, CDR1 is SNHLY, CDR2 FYNNEI. The germline V and J ends were trimmed by 3 bases and 4 bases, with 16 bases remaining between them. The CDR3 spells CASSDPVQRVYNEQFF. The DNA of the CDR3 is TGTGCCAGCAGTGACCCCGTACAGCGGGTATACAATGAGCAGTTCTTC.

The V and J genes are TRBV4-2 and TRBJ2-3; 9 nucleotides match TRBD2. CDR1 LGHNA and CDR2 YNFKEQ come from the germline V gene. The length of the CDR3 is 16 residues. The V and J ends lost 4 bases and 4 bases, in that order; junction bases with no gene match: 9. Written as DNA, the CDR3 is TGTGCCAGCAGCCTTATAGCGGGAGATAGACCAGATACGCAGTATTTT. It yields the protein CASSLIAGDRPDTQYF.

The genes are TRBV27 and TRBJ1-2, with TRBD1 as a possible D gene (5 bases). Germline V gene lookup returns CDR1 MNHEY and CDR2 SMNVEV (reference sequence). CDR3 size: 13 residues. Trimming took off 3 bases at V and 6 bases at J, with 11 bases between the two ends. CDR3 region: CASSFSGFHGYTF. CDR3 nucleotides: TGTGCCAGCAGTTTCTCAGGGTTCCATGGCTACACCTTC.

Ten or more counts support this clonotype. This rearrangement joins TRBV10-3 to TRBJ2-1, with a tentative D call TRBD2 (6 bases). In germline, CDR1 is ENHRY, CDR2 SYGVKD. V lost 7 bases and J 8 bases, leaving 21 bases between the germline ends. There are 15 residues in the CDR3. The CDR3 DNA follows: TGTGCCATCACCCGAGCGATGGGCACGGGGGATGAGCAGTTCTTC. Its translation: CAITRAMGTGDEQFF.

The chain carries TRBV13 and TRBJ2-7; D is perhaps TRBD2 (5 bases). CDR1 and CDR2 from the germline V gene are PRHDT and FYEKMQ (reference sequence). The V end was cut by 0 bases, the J end by 5 bases, with 14 bases between. The CDR3 extends over 15 amino acids. DNA of the CDR3: TGTGCCAGCAGCTTAGGCTTAGTGGGGAGCGACGAGCAGTACTTC. Translating it yields CASSLGLVGSDEQYF.

This clonotype was observed a handful of times. The V gene is TRBV4-1, the J gene TRBJ2-2; D not certain. V lost 1 base and J lost 1, with 7 bases in between. The CDR3 is 15 amino acids. Germline V CDR1 and CDR2: MGHRA, YSYEKL. Written as DNA, the CDR3 is TGCGCCAGCAGCCAAGTGGCACAGAACACCGGGGAGCTGTTTTTT. Encoded protein: CASSQVAQNTGELFF.

The V and J genes are TRBV6-5 and TRBJ2-6, with 13 nucleotides matching TRBD2. Per the germline V gene, CDR1 is MNHEY and CDR2 is SVGAGI. The ends lost 4 bases at V and 2 bases at J; junction bases unmatched: 8. The CDR3 runs 19 residues. This CDR3 reads CASSLTGTSGKTGANVLTF. In nucleotides, the CDR3 is TGTGCCAGCAGTTTAACCGGGACTAGCGGGAAGACTGGGGCCAACGTCCTGACTTTC.

The table lists this clonotype with a few counts. The gene calls are TRBV12-3 or TRBV12-4 and TRBJ2-3, with a weak D call TRBD2 (5 bases). The V and J ends lost 7 bases and 0 bases respectively, with 8 bases between them. This CDR3 is 13 amino acids long. CDR3 bases: TGTGCCAGCAAGGGCGGGAGCACAGATACGCAGTATTTT. Protein product: CASKGGSTDTQYF.

This clonotype has a handful of counts. The CDR3 sequence is CASSWTTGINEQFF. CDR3 coding DNA: TGTGCCAGCAGCTGGACCACAGGGATCAATGAGCAGTTCTTC. The chain has TRBV7-8 and TRBJ2-1; a weak D match, TRBD1 (6 bases). Germline CDR1 reads SGHVS; CDR2 reads FQNEAQ. CDR3 length equals 14 residues. Trimming removed 4 bases at V and 6 bases at J, with 13 bases between.

This chain uses TRBV2 with TRBJ1-5; 8 nucleotides agree with TRBD1. The CDR3 runs 12 residues. With V trimmed by 11 bases and J by 6 bases, 6 bases remained unmatched. CDR1 and CDR2 (germline): SNHLY, FYNNEI. The CDR3 reads CAGGQGGQPQHF. The CDR3 bases are TGTGCCGGCGGACAGGGTGGTCAGCCCCAGCATTTT.

This clonotype was counted a few times. This sequence joins TRBV11-2 and TRBJ2-5, with D possibly TRBD1 on 6 matching bases. This CDR3 is built from 16 residues. Germline loops: CDR1 SGHAT, CDR2 FQNNGV. Trimming removed 2 bases at V and 1 base at J, with 14 bases between. The CDR3 DNA reads as TGTGCCAGCAGCTTATTCGATTCAGGGGCCCAAGAGACCCAGTACTTC. Its protein is CASSLFDSGAQETQYF.

The chain is built from TRBV20-1 and TRBJ1-1, with TRBD1 matching over 9 bases. This CDR3 is 15 amino acids long. Unmatched junction bases numbered 6, after V lost 0 bases and J lost 4 bases. Germline-derived CDR1 and CDR2 are DFQATT and SNEGSKA (reference sequence). The CDR3 spells CSARDPDRGVTEAFF. In DNA form, the CDR3 reads TGCAGTGCTAGAGACCCTGACAGGGGGGTCACTGAAGCTTTCTTT.

The rearrangement joins TRBV20-1 to TRBJ2-2; D may be TRBD1 or TRBD2 (5 bases each). The germline V and J ends were trimmed by 2 bases and 6 bases, with 13 bases remaining between them. Germline V gene lookup returns CDR1 DFQATT and CDR2 SNEGSKA (reference sequence). The CDR3 sequence is 14 residues long. The CDR3 loop reads CSARSHRGAGELFF. CDR3 in DNA: TGCAGTGCTAGATCCCACCGGGGCGCCGGGGAGCTGTTTTTT.

Only a few counts were recorded for this clonotype. The CDR3, as DNA: TGTGCCAGCAGCTTAGACCCGCCTGAGGAGTGGACAGATACGCAGTATTTT. The encoded protein is CASSLDPPEEWTDTQYF. The chain links TRBV7-9 to TRBJ2-3; no clear D. Germline CDR1 is SEHNR and CDR2 is FQNEAQ (reference sequence). This CDR3 is built from 17 residues. V shed 1 base and J shed 3 bases, with 17 bases lying between them.

The genes are TRBV12-5 and TRBJ1-4, with a tentative D call TRBD1 (6 bases). This CDR3 has 15 amino acids. Per the germline V gene, CDR1 is LGHNT and CDR2 is FRNRAP. V was pared by 7 bases and J by 7 bases, with 19 bases between. In DNA, the CDR3 is TGTGCTAGTGCCAAAAGCGAGGGGGGGGGTGAAAAACTGTTTTTT. This encodes CASAKSEGGGEKLFF. The full variable domain, its missing parts supplied by reference TRBV12-5 and TRBJ1-4, is DARVTQTPRHKVTEMGQEVTMRCQPILGHNTVFWYRQTMMQGLELLAYFRNRAPLDDSGMPKDRFSAEMPDATLATLKIQPSEPRDSAVYFCASAKSEGGGEKLFFGSGTQLSVL.